These T cell receptor beta chains were read from a single sample in a study of blood T cell repertoires in COVID-19. The repertoire was sequenced with immunoSEQ multiplex PCR; TCRdb's copy has only in-frame clones and lacks some. The table lists roughly 290,000 clones, around 87% of them singletons, with 7.8% in the top ten. Source material: peripheral blood. These receptors all stem from a woman aged 45 to 65 who had recovered from COVID-19. Each CDR3 is given with its conserved first and last residue.

v_call	cdr3_aa
TRBV30	CAWRTGNNSPLHF
TRBV6-5	CASKGGGPQETQYF
TRBV3-1/TRBV3-2	CASSPRQGNTGELFF
TRBV28	CASSPRDSRGFNYEQYF
TRBV3-1/TRBV3-2	CASSLWTSGGSSSYNEQFF
TRBV27	CASSFTGTGGGYNSPLHF
TRBV28	CASKEEAVTYEQYF
TRBV9	CASSADSAGNTIYF
TRBV6-5	CASKWTGLEKLFF
TRBV5-1	CASSSTGTNEKLFF
TRBV3-1/TRBV3-2	CASSQAESEQYF
TRBV2	CASSEEGALGYTF
TRBV5-8	CASSSRSGLNEKLFF
TRBV6-5	CASSPLDRRTEAFF
TRBV13	CASSHNQPQHF
TRBV6-2/TRBV6-3	CASSRRAGSDGELFF
TRBV10-1	CASSESSRVRQPFF
TRBV3-1/TRBV3-2	CASSQAHGGGYGYTF
TRBV6-5	CASSSFSANTGELFF
TRBV4-3	CASSQEGTAQETQYF